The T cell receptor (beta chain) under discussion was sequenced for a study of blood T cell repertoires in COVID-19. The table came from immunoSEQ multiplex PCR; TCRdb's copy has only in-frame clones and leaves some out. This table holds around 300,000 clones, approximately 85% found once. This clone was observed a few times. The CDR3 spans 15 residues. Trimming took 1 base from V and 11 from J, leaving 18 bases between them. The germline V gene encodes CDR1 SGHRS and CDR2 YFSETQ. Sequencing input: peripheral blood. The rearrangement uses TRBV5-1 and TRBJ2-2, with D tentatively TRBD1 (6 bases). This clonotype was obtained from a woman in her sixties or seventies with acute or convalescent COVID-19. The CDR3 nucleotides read TGCGCCAGCAGCTTGCCCGAACCCAGGGGCGAAGAGCTGTTTTTT. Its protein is CASSLPEPRGEELFF.